The 25 T cell receptor beta chains below were found in one sample sequenced in a study of T cell responses to AZD1222 COVID-19 vaccine (dated by TCRdb to about 2021). The library was prepared using the immunoSEQ multiplex PCR assay. TCRdb obtained this table from immuneACCESS and retained in-frame rearrangements with V and J assigned. These tables miss some clones; where compared with another copy, unresolved V genes account for less than half of the shortfall, and the remainder is unexplained. In this sample the table shows some 180,000 clones, 80% to 90% of which occur a single time. The ten largest clones represent 0.4% to 0.5% of the sample. The time point label on this specimen signifies: baseline before first vaccination. This sample comprised peripheral blood, obtained on day 0 of AZD1222 vaccination. These receptors came from an adult in good health.

The gene calls are TRBV19 and TRBJ1-4; D remains ambiguous. V lost 4 bases to trimming and J lost 8 bases, with 11 bases between them. Germline V gives CDR1 LNHDA, CDR2 SQIVND (reference sequence). CDR3 size: 13 residues. The CDR3 DNA reads TGTGCCAGTAGTAGGAGGGTTGGCGAAAAACTGTTTTTT. Protein product: CASSRRVGEKLFF.

This chain joins TRBV5-1 and TRBJ2-7; TRBD1 matches 7 bases. The junction had 4 bases not matched to a gene; V was cut back by 7 bases and J by 0 bases. The CDR3 length is 13 residues. The germline V gene encodes CDR1 SGHRS and CDR2 YFSETQ. The CDR3 nucleotides read TGCGCCAGCCAGGGGGAGCCCTCCTACGAGCAGTACTTC. Translation: CASQGEPSYEQYF. Using reference TRBV5-1 and TRBJ2-7 for the parts outside the CDR3, the full variable domain is KAGVTQTPRYLIKTRGQQVTLSCSPISGHRSVSWYQQTPGQGLQFLFEYFSETQRNKGNFPGRFSGRQFSNSRSEMNVSTLELGDSALYLCASQGEPSYEQYFGPGTRLTVT.

This chain's CDR3 is CASSPLGQSTQETQYF. In DNA, the CDR3 is TGTGCCAGCAGCCCCCTGGGACAGTCCACCCAAGAGACCCAGTACTTC. V and J are TRBV14 and TRBJ2-5; 7 bases line up with TRBD1. CDR1 SGHDN and CDR2 FVKESK come from the germline V gene. The ends lost 4 bases at V and 1 base at J; junction bases unmatched: 9. The CDR3 runs 16 residues.

The chain is built from TRBV7-8 and TRBJ2-5, with TRBD2 identical over 8 bases. The CDR3 totals 16 residues. The germline CDR1 and CDR2 sequences are SGHVS and FQNEAQ. Unmatched junction bases numbered 8, after V lost 1 base and J lost 4 bases. The CDR3, as DNA: TGTGCCAGCAGCTTAGGAGCGGGAGTAGGTAGAGAGACCCAGTACTTC. Protein: CASSLGAGVGRETQYF.

The V call is TRBV5-1, the J call TRBJ1-1, with a possible D match to TRBD1 (6 bases). The CDR3 contains 14 residues. V lost 1 base and J 0 bases, leaving 7 bases between the germline ends. Germline values: CDR1 SGHRS, CDR2 YFSETQ. CDR3 sequence: CASSLHRVNTEAFF. In nucleotides, the CDR3 is TGCGCCAGCAGCTTGCACAGGGTGAACACTGAAGCTTTCTTT.

V gene TRBV27 combines with J gene TRBJ1-1; the match to TRBD1 covers 8 bases. The germline V gene encodes CDR1 MNHEY and CDR2 SMNVEV (reference sequence). The CDR3 runs 14 residues. Trimming cost V 4 bases and J 3 bases; bases outside gene matches: 4. The CDR3 DNA is TGTGCCAGCAGTTATACAGGGGGGGACACTGAAGCTTTCTTT. Translated: CASSYTGGDTEAFF.

J is TRBJ1-2 and V is TRBV3-1 (or the pseudogene TRBV3-2); tentatively, D is TRBD1 (5 bases). Germline assignment: CDR1 LGHDT and CDR2 YNNKEL (reference sequence). CDR3 size: 15 residues. V shed 0 bases and J shed 0 bases, with 8 bases lying between them. The CDR3 is CASSQEGAANYGYTF. The CDR3 DNA sequence: TGTGCCAGCAGCCAAGAAGGGGCAGCTAACTATGGCTACACCTTC.

The V and J genes are TRBV11-2 and TRBJ1-4; D is ambiguous. This CDR3 comprises 12 residues. The ends were cut back, 2 bases at V and 5 bases at J, with 3 bases in the middle. Per the germline V gene, CDR1 is SGHAT and CDR2 is FQNNGV. The CDR3 nucleotides read TGTGCCAGCAGCTTACTAAATGAAAAACTGTTTTTT. Amino acids: CASSLLNEKLFF. The variable domain in full, completed from reference TRBV11-2 and TRBJ1-4, reads EAGVAQSPRYKIIEKRQSVAFWCNPISGHATLYWYQQILGQGPKLLIQFQNNGVVDDSQLPKDRFSAERLKGVDSTLKIQPAKLEDSAVYLCASSLLNEKLFFGSGTQLSVL.

This sequence joins TRBV7-2 and TRBJ1-6; D unresolved. V was cut by 5 bases and J by 11 bases, with 19 bases left in between. This CDR3 contains 15 residues. The germline gives CDR1 SGHTA, CDR2 FQGNSA. The CDR3, as DNA: TGTGCCAGCAGCGTCGGCGACTGGACGGTGGCACCCCTCCACTTT. This translates into CASSVGDWTVAPLHF.

The rearrangement links TRBV19 to TRBJ2-7; D is perhaps TRBD1 (6 bases). Trimming took 7 bases from V and 5 from J, leaving 12 bases between them. The CDR3 runs 12 residues. Germline V CDR1 and CDR2: LNHDA, SQIVND (reference sequence). The CDR3 reads CASTDRYNEQYF. CDR3 nucleotides: TGTGCCAGTACCGACAGGTATAACGAGCAGTACTTC.

The chain employs TRBV30 and TRBJ1-5, with D hard to call. Germline-derived CDR1 and CDR2 are GTSNPN and SVGIG (reference sequence). This CDR3 has 12 residues. V was clipped by 6 bases and J by 6 bases, with 12 bases between them. CDR3 sequence (DNA): TGTGCCTGTGCATCGGGCCCTCAGCCCCAGCATTTT. As protein: CACASGPQPQHF. The variable domain in full, completed from reference TRBV30 and TRBJ1-5, reads SQTIHQWPATLVQPVGSPLSLECTVEGTSNPNLYWYRQAAGRGLQLLFYSVGIGQISSEVPQNLSASRPQDRQFILSSKKLLLSDSGFYLCACASGPQPQHFGDGTRLSIL.

The sample holds one count of this clone. J is TRBJ1-2 and V is TRBV29-1, with a possible D match to TRBD1 (5 bases). V was trimmed by 3 bases and J by 4 bases, leaving 9 bases between them. Germline assignment: CDR1 SQVTM and CDR2 ANQGSEA. The CDR3 runs to 12 residues. The CDR3 region is CSVEQGAYGYTF. The DNA for the CDR3 is TGCAGCGTTGAGCAGGGTGCCTATGGCTACACCTTC.

This clone was seen a few times. The rearrangement links TRBV4-2 to TRBJ2-7; D might be TRBD2 (6 bases). The V and J ends lost 1 base and 6 bases respectively, with 19 bases between them. CDR1 is LGHNA, CDR2 YNFKEQ, per germline. There are 16 residues in the CDR3. DNA for the CDR3: TGTGCCAGCAGCCAAGCTATAAGCGGGCCAGACCTCGAGCAGTACTTC. This gives the protein CASSQAISGPDLEQYF.

This sequence joins TRBV7-8 and TRBJ2-2, with 7 bases fitting TRBD1. In germline, CDR1 is SGHVS, CDR2 FQNEAQ. Trimming removed 5 bases from V and 4 bases from J; junction bases left unmatched: 13. The CDR3 covers 17 residues. The CDR3 sequence is CASSPQPGQIITGELFF. The CDR3 nucleotides are TGTGCCAGCAGCCCTCAACCGGGACAGATAATCACCGGGGAGCTGTTTTTT.

In the case of this clone: Additional DNA sequences in this sample encode the identical CDR3. Here the CDR3 reads CASSILGSSYEQYF. The CDR3 DNA sequence: TGTGCCAGTAGTATATTGGGCAGCTCCTACGAGCAGTACTTC. The rearrangement links TRBV19 to TRBJ2-7, with D uncertain. The V end lost 2 bases, the J end lost 0 bases, and 8 bases lay between the germline ends. The CDR3 runs 14 residues. CDR1 is LNHDA, CDR2 SQIVND, per germline (reference sequence). Together with reference TRBV19 and TRBJ2-7, the CDR3 gives the full variable domain: DGGITQSPKYLFRKEGQNVTLSCEQNLNHDAMYWYRQDPGQGLRLIYYSQIVNDFQKGDIAEGYSVSREKKESFPLTVTSAQKNPTAFYLCASSILGSSYEQYFGPGTRLTVT.

The chain uses TRBV10-1 and TRBJ1-1; no clear D. Germline V lookup: CDR1 WNHNN, CDR2 SYGVQD (reference sequence). The germline V and J ends were trimmed by 5 bases and 10 bases, with 14 bases remaining between them. The CDR3 has 12 amino acids. CDR3 bases: TGCGCCAGCAGTACAGAACAAGGGTCAGCTTTCTTT. This translates into CASSTEQGSAFF.

CDR3 amino acids: CASSRGTKIQPQHF. CDR3 sequence (DNA): TGTGCCAGTAGTAGGGGGACAAAAATACAGCCCCAGCATTTT. The chain is built from TRBV19 and TRBJ1-5; tentatively, D is TRBD1 (6 bases). This CDR3 spans 14 amino acids. Germline V gives CDR1 LNHDA, CDR2 SQIVND (reference sequence). V dropped 4 bases and J dropped 7 bases, with 14 bases sitting between them.

The chain employs TRBV2 and TRBJ1-5, with 7 bases aligning to TRBD1. This CDR3 has 14 residues. V trimming: 6 bases; J trimming: 4 bases; junction bases outside the gene matches: 6. Per the germline V gene, CDR1 is SNHLY and CDR2 is FYNNEI. CDR3 protein: CASRPGTENQPQHF. The CDR3, as DNA: TGTGCCAGCAGACCCGGGACAGAAAATCAGCCCCAGCATTTT.

CDR3 bases: TGTGCCAGCAGCGTAGTGGCCCGTAGTAGTCCCAATTCACCCCTCCACTTT. Amino acid sequence: CASSVVARSSPNSPLHF. V gene TRBV9 combines with J gene TRBJ1-6; no reliable D call. Deletions cut 0 bases from V and 7 bases from J, with 17 bases between. CDR1 and CDR2 (germline): SGDLS, YYNGEE. The CDR3 runs to 17 residues.

This chain links TRBV11-2 with TRBJ1-2; 9 bases map to TRBD1. Trimming took 5 bases from V and 8 from J; bases not matched to a gene: 3. Germline lookup yields CDR1 SGHAT and CDR2 FQNNGV. The CDR3 sequence is 12 residues long. CDR3 protein: CASSRTGVGYTF. CDR3 bases: TGTGCCAGCAGCAGGACAGGGGTCGGCTACACCTTC.

This clone was recorded once. V gene TRBV2 combines with J gene TRBJ1-2, with D hard to call. The germline V gene encodes CDR1 SNHLY and CDR2 FYNNEI. The ends were cut back, 6 bases at V and 8 bases at J, with 13 bases in the middle. The CDR3 has 12 residues. The CDR3 is CASREHRAGYTF. CDR3 nucleotides: TGTGCCAGCAGGGAACACCGAGCGGGCTACACCTTC. The full variable domain, completed using reference TRBV2 and TRBJ1-2, is EPEVTQTPSHQVTQMGQEVILRCVPISNHLYFYWYRQILGQKVEFLVSFYNNEISEKSEIFDDQFSVERPDGSNFTLKIRSTKLEDSAMYFCASREHRAGYTFGSGTRLTVV.

The J gene is TRBJ2-1, the V gene TRBV11-2; either TRBD1 or TRBD2 may supply D (5 bases each). Germline lookup yields CDR1 SGHAT and CDR2 FQNNGV. This CDR3 is 14 amino acids long. The germline V and J ends were trimmed by 2 bases and 5 bases, with 10 bases remaining between them. CDR3 in DNA: TGTGCCAGCAGCTTAACCCGGGACCACAATGAGCAGTTCTTC. Amino acids: CASSLTRDHNEQFF.

The chain carries TRBV5-1 and TRBJ2-7, with D possibly TRBD1 on 7 matching bases. V gave up 2 bases and J gave up 7 bases, with 13 bases separating them. Germline lookup yields CDR1 SGHRS and CDR2 YFSETQ. The CDR3 runs to 13 residues. The CDR3 nucleotides read TGCGCCAGCAGCTTACAGGGGACTCCAGAGCAGTACTTC. Translation gives CASSLQGTPEQYF.

The chain links TRBV9 to TRBJ1-2; D not resolved. V was pared by 4 bases and J by 2 bases, with 15 bases between. The CDR3 is 15 residues long. Per the germline V gene, CDR1 is SGDLS and CDR2 is YYNGEE. The CDR3 sequence: CASSYLRETNYGYTF. The CDR3 nucleotides are TGTGCCAGCAGCTACCTAAGGGAGACAAACTATGGCTACACCTTC.

This clone occurred once. The rearrangement uses TRBV21-1 and TRBJ2-5; the table's D call, TRBD2, was not checked against the DNA. TRBV21-1 is shown as a pseudogene. The CDR3 spans 15 residues. CDR3 in amino acids: CASSKKGGPWETQYF. DNA for the CDR3: TGTGCCAGCAGCAAAAAGGGCGGGCCCTGGGAGACCCAGTACTTC.